One sample yielded the 14 T cell receptor beta chains listed below, sequenced in a study of monozygotic twins with inflammatory bowel disease. After re-calling the 5' RACE reads, TCRdb lists one entry per CDR3 protein, DNA absent. The sample table sets out a few hundred thousand distinct CDR3 sequences. Sequences were obtained from blood. These receptors were obtained from a human donor with ulcerative colitis or Crohn's disease, or a healthy co-twin of an affected twin (not recorded which).

The chain uses TRBV5-1 and TRBJ2-1. The CDR3 covers 13 residues. From germline, CDR1 is SGHRS and CDR2 YFSETQ. CDR3 residues: CASSLVLDNEQFF.

This chain joins TRBV20-1 and TRBJ2-2; TCRdb names TRBD1, which stays unverified in the absence of DNA. Germline V gene sequence: CDR1 DFQATT, CDR2 SNEGSKA (reference sequence). The CDR3 spans 14 residues. The CDR3 spells CSAPYRKITGELFF.

The genes are TRBV12-3 or TRBV12-4 and TRBJ2-5; the TRBD1 assignment by TCRdb is unverifiable without DNA. The CDR3 loop spans 15 amino acids. CDR3 sequence reads: CASSPTYGRQETQYF.

This chain links TRBV6-5 with TRBJ1-1. The CDR3 length is 15 residues. Germline CDR1 and CDR2: MNHEY and SVGAGI. CDR3: CASSYPGLTNTEAFF.

This chain joins TRBV29-1 and TRBJ2-7; TCRdb gives TRBD2 as the D gene, but with no DNA this cannot be confirmed. The CDR3 contains 13 residues. Per germline, CDR1 SQVTM and CDR2 ANQGSEA. CDR3 protein: CSVTVGGAYEQYF.

The V call is TRBV12-3 or TRBV12-4, the J call TRBJ2-4; absent DNA, TCRdb's TRBD1 call cannot be checked. The CDR3 covers 17 residues. The CDR3 spells CASSNPGSDREKTIQYF.

The CDR3 spells CASRSLPGYNEQFF. This sequence joins TRBV6-1 and TRBJ2-1. CDR3 length: 14 amino acids. Germline V gene lookup returns CDR1 MNHNS and CDR2 SASEGT.

This sequence joins TRBV29-1 and TRBJ2-7. CDR3 length: 12 amino acids. The germline gives CDR1 SQVTM, CDR2 ANQGSEA. The chain's CDR3 is CSVEDSRVEQYF.

The CDR3 protein is CASSYENGGPGNEQFF. This chain joins TRBV11-2 and TRBJ2-1; TCRdb calls TRBD2, which cannot be checked without DNA. This CDR3 is built from 16 residues. Germline assignment: CDR1 SGHAT and CDR2 FQNNGV.

The V gene is TRBV4-1, the J gene TRBJ2-5. In germline, CDR1 is MGHRA, CDR2 YSYEKL. This CDR3 region has 13 residues. The CDR3 region is CASSQDPPETQYF.

J is TRBJ2-2 and V is TRBV5-1; TCRdb lists TRBD1, though no DNA is available to test this call. CDR3 length: 13 residues. CDR1 and CDR2 from the germline V gene are SGHRS and YFSETQ. The CDR3 region is CASSSRGPGELFF.

V gene TRBV24-1 combines with J gene TRBJ2-1. The length of the CDR3 is 14 residues. CDR1 is KGHDR and CDR2 is SFDVKD in the germline V gene. The CDR3 is CATSVGFGYNEQFF.

The chain links TRBV20-1 to TRBJ2-5; the D call of TRBD1 rests on TCRdb alone, since no DNA is present to check it. CDR3 size: 15 residues. The germline gives CDR1 DFQATT, CDR2 SNEGSKA (reference sequence). CDR3: CSASGIRGDQETQYF.

This rearrangement joins TRBV5-4 to TRBJ2-2; TCRdb calls TRBD1, which cannot be checked without DNA. CDR3 length: 15 amino acids. Germline V gene data show CDR1 as SGHNT and CDR2 as YYREEE (reference sequence). CDR3 region: CASSSRGAGTGELFF.